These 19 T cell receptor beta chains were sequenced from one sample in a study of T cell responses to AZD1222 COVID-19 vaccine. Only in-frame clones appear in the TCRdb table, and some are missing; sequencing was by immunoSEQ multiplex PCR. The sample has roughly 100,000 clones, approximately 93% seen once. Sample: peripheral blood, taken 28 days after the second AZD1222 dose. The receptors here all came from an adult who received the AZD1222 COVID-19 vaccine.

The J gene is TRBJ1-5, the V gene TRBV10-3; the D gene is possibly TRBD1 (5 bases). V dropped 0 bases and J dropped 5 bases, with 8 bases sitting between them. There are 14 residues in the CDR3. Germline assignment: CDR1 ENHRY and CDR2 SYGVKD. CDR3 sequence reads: CAISESTVHQPQHF. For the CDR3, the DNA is TGTGCCATCAGTGAGTCGACAGTCCATCAGCCCCAGCATTTT.

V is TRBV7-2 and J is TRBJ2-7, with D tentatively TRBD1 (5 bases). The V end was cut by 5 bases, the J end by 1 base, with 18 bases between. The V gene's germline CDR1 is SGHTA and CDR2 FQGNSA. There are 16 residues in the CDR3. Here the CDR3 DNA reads TGTGCCAGCAGCCCCGCTAGGGGCTCCCTATCCTACGAGCAGTACTTC. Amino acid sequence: CASSPARGSLSYEQYF.

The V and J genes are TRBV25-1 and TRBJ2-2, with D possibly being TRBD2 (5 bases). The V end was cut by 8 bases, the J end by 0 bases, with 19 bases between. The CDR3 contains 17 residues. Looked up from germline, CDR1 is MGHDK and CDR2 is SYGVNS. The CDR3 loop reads CASVAEPIATNTGELFF. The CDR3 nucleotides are TGTGCCAGCGTCGCGGAACCGATAGCGACGAACACCGGGGAGCTGTTTTTT. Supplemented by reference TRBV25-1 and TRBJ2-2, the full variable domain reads EADIYQTPRYLVIGTGKKITLECSQTMGHDKMYWYQQDPGMELHLIHYSYGVNSTEKGDLSSESTVSRIRTEHFPLTLESARPSHTSQYLCASVAEPIATNTGELFFGEGSRLTVL.

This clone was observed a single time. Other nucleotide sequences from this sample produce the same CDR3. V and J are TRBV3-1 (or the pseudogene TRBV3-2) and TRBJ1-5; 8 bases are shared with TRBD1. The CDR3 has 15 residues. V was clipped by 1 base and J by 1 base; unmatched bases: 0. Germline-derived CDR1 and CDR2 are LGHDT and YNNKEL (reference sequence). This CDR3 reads CASSQGTGSNQPQHF. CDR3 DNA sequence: TGTGCCAGCAGCCAAGGGACAGGGAGCAATCAGCCCCAGCATTTT.

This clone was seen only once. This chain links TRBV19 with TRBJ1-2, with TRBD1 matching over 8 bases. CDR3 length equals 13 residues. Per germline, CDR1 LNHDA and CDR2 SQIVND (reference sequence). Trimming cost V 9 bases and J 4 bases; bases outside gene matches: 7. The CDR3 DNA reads TGTGCCAGCATCGGACAGGGTACCTATGGCTACACCTTC. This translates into CASIGQGTYGYTF. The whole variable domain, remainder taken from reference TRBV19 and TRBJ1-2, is DGGITQSPKYLFRKEGQNVTLSCEQNLNHDAMYWYRQDPGQGLRLIYYSQIVNDFQKGDIAEGYSVSREKKESFPLTVTSAQKNPTAFYLCASIGQGTYGYTFGSGTRLTVV.

CDR3 sequence (DNA): TGCGCCAGCAGCCAGGGTCCGGGAAGCTCCTACAATGAGCAGTTCTTC. It encodes CASSQGPGSSYNEQFF. This chain joins TRBV4-1 and TRBJ2-1; a possible D gene is TRBD2 (5 bases). In germline, CDR1 is MGHRA, CDR2 YSYEKL. With 3 bases removed from V and 0 bases from J, the gap between germline ends came to 12 bases. The length of the CDR3 is 16 residues.

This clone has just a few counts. The CDR3 DNA follows: TGTGCCAGCAGCCGCGGGACTAATTACGAGCAGTACTTC. It yields the protein CASSRGTNYEQYF. The chain combines TRBV5-4 with TRBJ2-7, with 7 bases aligning to TRBD2. This CDR3 has 13 residues. Germline trimming cut 4 bases from V and 4 bases from J; bases unmatched to any gene: 5. Per the germline V gene, CDR1 is SGHNT and CDR2 is YYREEE (reference sequence).

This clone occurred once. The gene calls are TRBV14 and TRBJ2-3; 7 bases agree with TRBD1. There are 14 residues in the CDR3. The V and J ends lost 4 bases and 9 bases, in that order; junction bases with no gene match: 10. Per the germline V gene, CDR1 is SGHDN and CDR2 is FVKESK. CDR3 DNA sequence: TGTGCCAGCAGCCGTTACAGGGGCGCCCGAACGCAGTATTTT. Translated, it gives CASSRYRGARTQYF.

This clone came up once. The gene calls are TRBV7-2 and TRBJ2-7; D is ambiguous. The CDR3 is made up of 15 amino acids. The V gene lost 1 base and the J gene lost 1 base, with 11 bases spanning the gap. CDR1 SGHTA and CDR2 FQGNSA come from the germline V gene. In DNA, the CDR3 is TGTGCCAGCAGCTTAGGTCCAGGTCGTTCCTACGAGCAGTACTTC. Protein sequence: CASSLGPGRSYEQYF.

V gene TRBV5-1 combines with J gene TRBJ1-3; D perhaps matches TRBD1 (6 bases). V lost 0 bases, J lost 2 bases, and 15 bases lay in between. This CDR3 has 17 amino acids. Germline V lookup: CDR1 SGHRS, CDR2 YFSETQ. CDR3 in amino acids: CASSLARQGNAGNTIYF. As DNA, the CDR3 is TGCGCCAGCAGCTTGGCGCGGCAGGGGAATGCTGGAAACACCATATATTTT.

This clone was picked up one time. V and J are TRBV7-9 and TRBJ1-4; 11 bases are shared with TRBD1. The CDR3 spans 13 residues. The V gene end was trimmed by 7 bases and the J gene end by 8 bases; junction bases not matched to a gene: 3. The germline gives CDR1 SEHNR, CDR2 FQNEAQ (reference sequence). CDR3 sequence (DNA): TGTGCCAGCATCCGGACAGGGGGCGAAAAACTGTTTTTT. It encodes CASIRTGGEKLFF. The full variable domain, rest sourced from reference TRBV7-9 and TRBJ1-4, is DTGVSQNPRHKITKRGQNVTFRCDPISEHNRLYWYRQTLGQGPEFLTYFQNEAQLEKSRLLSDRFSAERPKGSFSTLEIQRTEQGDSAMYLCASIRTGGEKLFFGSGTQLSVL.

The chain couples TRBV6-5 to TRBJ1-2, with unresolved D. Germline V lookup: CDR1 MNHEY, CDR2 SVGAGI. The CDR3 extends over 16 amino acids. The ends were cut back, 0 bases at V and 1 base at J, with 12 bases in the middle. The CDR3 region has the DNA TGTGCCAGCAGTTACTCGAGACCGAACCTTAACTATGGCTACACCTTC. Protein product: CASSYSRPNLNYGYTF.

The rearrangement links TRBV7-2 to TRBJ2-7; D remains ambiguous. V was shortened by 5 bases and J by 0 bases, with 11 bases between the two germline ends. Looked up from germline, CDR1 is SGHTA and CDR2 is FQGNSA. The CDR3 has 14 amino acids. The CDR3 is CASSLRYNSYEQYF. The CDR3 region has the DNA TGTGCCAGCAGCCTTAGGTACAACTCCTACGAGCAGTACTTC.

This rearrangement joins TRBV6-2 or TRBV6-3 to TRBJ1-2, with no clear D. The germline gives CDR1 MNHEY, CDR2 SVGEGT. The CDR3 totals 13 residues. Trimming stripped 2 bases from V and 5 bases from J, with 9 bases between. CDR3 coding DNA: TGTGCCAGCAGTTACACTTCCGTTTATGGCTACACCTTC. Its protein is CASSYTSVYGYTF.

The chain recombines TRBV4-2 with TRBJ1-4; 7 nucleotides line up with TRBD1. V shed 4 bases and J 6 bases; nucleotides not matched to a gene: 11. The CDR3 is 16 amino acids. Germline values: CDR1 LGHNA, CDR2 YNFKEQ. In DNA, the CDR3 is TGTGCCAGCAGCCCAGTAATCACAGGGGTCCATGAAAAACTGTTTTTT. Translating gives CASSPVITGVHEKLFF.

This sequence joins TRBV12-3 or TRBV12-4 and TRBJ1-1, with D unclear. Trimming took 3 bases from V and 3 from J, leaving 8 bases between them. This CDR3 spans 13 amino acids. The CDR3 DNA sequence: TGTGCCAGCAGTTTCACCGGGGACACTGAAGCTTTCTTT. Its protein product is CASSFTGDTEAFF.

The CDR3 here is CASSPQDLGQGILGYTF. The CDR3 DNA sequence: TGTGCCAGCTCACCCCAAGACCTGGGACAGGGAATCCTTGGCTACACCTTC. The genes are TRBV18 and TRBJ1-2; 9 nucleotides line up with TRBD1. Germline trimming cut 3 bases from V and 7 bases from J; bases unmatched to any gene: 15. The CDR3 is made up of 17 amino acids. Per the germline V gene, CDR1 is KGHSH and CDR2 is LQKENI.

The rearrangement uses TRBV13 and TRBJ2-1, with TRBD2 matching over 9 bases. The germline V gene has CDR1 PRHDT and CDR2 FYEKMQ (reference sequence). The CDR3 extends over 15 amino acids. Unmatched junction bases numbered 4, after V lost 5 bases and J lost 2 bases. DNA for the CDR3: TGTGCCAGCAGCGTTAGCGGGAGTACCTACAATGAGCAGTTCTTC. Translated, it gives CASSVSGSTYNEQFF. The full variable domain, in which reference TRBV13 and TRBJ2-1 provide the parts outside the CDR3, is AAGVIQSPRHLIKEKRETATLKCYPIPRHDTVYWYQQGPGQDPQFLISFYEKMQSDKGSIPDRFSAQQFSDYHSELNMSSLELGDSALYFCASSVSGSTYNEQFFGPGTRLTVL.

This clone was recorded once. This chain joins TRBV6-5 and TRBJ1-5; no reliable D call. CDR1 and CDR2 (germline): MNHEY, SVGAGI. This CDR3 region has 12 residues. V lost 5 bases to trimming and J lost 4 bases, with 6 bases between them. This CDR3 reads CASSTINQPQHF. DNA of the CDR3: TGTGCCAGCAGTACCATAAATCAGCCCCAGCATTTT.